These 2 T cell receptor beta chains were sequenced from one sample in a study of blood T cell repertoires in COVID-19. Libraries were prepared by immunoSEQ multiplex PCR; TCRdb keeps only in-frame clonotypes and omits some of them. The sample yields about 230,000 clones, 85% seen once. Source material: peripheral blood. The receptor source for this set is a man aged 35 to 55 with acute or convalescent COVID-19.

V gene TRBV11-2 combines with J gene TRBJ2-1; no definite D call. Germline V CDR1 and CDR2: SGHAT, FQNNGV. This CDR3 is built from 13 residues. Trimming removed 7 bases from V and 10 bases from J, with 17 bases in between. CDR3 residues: CASTNGPAGEQFF. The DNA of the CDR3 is TGTGCCAGCACCAATGGGCCTGCTGGGGAGCAGTTCTTC.

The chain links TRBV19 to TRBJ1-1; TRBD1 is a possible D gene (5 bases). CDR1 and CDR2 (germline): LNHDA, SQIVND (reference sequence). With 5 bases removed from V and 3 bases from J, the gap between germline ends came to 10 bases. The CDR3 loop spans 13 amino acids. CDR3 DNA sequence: TGTGCCAGTAGTTTCGGGGGGTACACTGAAGCTTTCTTT. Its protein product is CASSFGGYTEAFF.